What follows are 30 T cell receptor beta chains derived from one specimen sequenced in a study of T-cell reconstitution after alpha-beta-depleted transplantation in children. Unique molecular identifiers were built into the TCRbeta library. A single record per CDR3 protein comes from TCRdb applying MiXCR to the PCR reads. Among under 250,000 distinct CDR3 sequences listed, approximately 15% were seen once. Sequenced material: PBMCs, mostly from graft donor cells, taken 360 days after TCRalphabeta/CD19-depleted stem cell transplant. These receptors came from a male patient between 2 and 10 years old who had a stem cell transplant for acute lymphoblastic leukemia, so the T cells may come from the graft donor.

This clonotype was picked up a small number of times. The CDR3 loop reads CASSLGLVPLASYNEQFF. For the CDR3, the DNA is TGTGCCAGCAGCTTAGGTCTAGTGCCTCTTGCCTCCTACAATGAGCAGTTCTTC. This chain joins TRBV7-8 and TRBJ2-1; D is ambiguous. CDR1 is SGHVS and CDR2 is FQNEAQ in the germline V gene. Trimming shortened V by 1 base and J by 0 bases, and 16 bases separated the two germline ends. The CDR3 contains 18 residues.

This chain uses TRBV12-3 or TRBV12-4 with TRBJ2-2; D possibly uses TRBD1 or TRBD2 (6 bases each). Trimming shortened V by 5 bases and J by 3 bases, and 16 bases separated the two germline ends. CDR3 length: 16 residues. This CDR3 is CASSRSGALDTGELFF. The CDR3, as DNA: TGTGCCAGCAGTAGGTCGGGGGCCCTGGACACCGGGGAGCTGTTTTTT.

This clonotype was detected ten times or more. The V gene is TRBV21-1, the J gene TRBJ1-2. TRBV21-1 is marked as a pseudogene. The CDR3 has 12 residues. The DNA of the CDR3 is TGTGCCAGCAGCAAAGTTTACTATGGCTACACCTTC. Its translation: CASSKVYYGYTF.

This clonotype was counted a few times. V and J are TRBV3-1 and TRBJ1-1; D is perhaps TRBD1 (5 bases). This CDR3 is 15 amino acids long. Trimming removed 1 base from V and 1 base from J, with 10 bases in between. From germline, CDR1 is LGHDT and CDR2 YNNKEL (reference sequence). This CDR3 is CASSQAATENTEAFF. CDR3 sequence (DNA): TGTGCCAGCAGCCAAGCAGCGACAGAGAACACTGAAGCTTTCTTT.

This clonotype occurred a few times. This sequence joins TRBV12-3 or TRBV12-4 and TRBJ2-7, with D unclear. This CDR3 region has 13 residues. Trimming removed 5 bases from V and 3 bases from J, with 11 bases in between. The DNA for the CDR3 is TGTGCCAGCAGTCGTCAAACACTCTACGAGCAGTACTTC. It translates to CASSRQTLYEQYF.

In its sample, this clonotype was seen a few times. The rearrangement joins TRBV12-3 or TRBV12-4 to TRBJ2-7; D is perhaps TRBD2 (5 bases). V lost 6 bases and J 3 bases, leaving 12 bases between the germline ends. This CDR3 region has 13 residues. The CDR3, as DNA: TGTGCCAGCAGGCCCGGGGTACACTACGAGCAGTACTTC. Translating it yields CASRPGVHYEQYF.

The sample holds a few counts of this clonotype. The rearrangement uses TRBV29-1 and TRBJ2-6, with no clear D. This CDR3 is 15 amino acids long. Per germline, CDR1 SQVTM and CDR2 ANQGSEA. Trimming removed 6 bases at V and 2 bases at J, with 14 bases between. CDR3 protein: CSVADRWTGANVLTF. The CDR3 coding sequence is TGCAGCGTCGCTGATAGATGGACTGGGGCCAACGTCCTGACTTTC.

A few counts support this clonotype. The gene calls are TRBV5-5 and TRBJ1-5; TRBD1 aligns across 7 bases. Per the germline V gene, CDR1 is SGHKS and CDR2 is YYEKEE (reference sequence). The V gene end was trimmed by 1 base and the J gene end by 3 bases; junction bases not matched to a gene: 7. CDR3 length equals 16 residues. CDR3 DNA sequence: TGTGCCAGCAGCTTGTTGGGGACAGCTAACAATCAGCCCCAGCATTTT. Translation: CASSLLGTANNQPQHF.

This chain uses TRBV28 with TRBJ2-1, with 11 bases fitting TRBD2. CDR3 length: 14 amino acids. CDR1 is MDHEN and CDR2 is SYDVKM in the germline V gene. J was trimmed by 9 bases and V by 5 bases; bases with no gene match: 6. CDR3 sequence reads: CASSPLSGGGEQFF. CDR3 nucleotides: TGTGCCAGCAGTCCCCTTAGCGGGGGGGGTGAGCAGTTCTTC.

This chain connects TRBV12-3 or TRBV12-4 to TRBJ1-5, with a weak D call TRBD1 (6 bases). The CDR3 has 15 amino acids. Trimming pared 5 bases from V and 9 bases from J, leaving 20 bases between. The chain's CDR3 is CASSLPGEGMGPQHF. The CDR3 bases are TGTGCCAGCAGTCTCCCAGGGGAGGGGATGGGGCCCCAGCATTTT.

The rearrangement uses TRBV29-1 and TRBJ2-7; 7 positions agree with TRBD1. V gave up 4 bases and J gave up 3 bases; unmatched junction bases: 9. There are 14 residues in the CDR3. In germline, CDR1 is SQVTM, CDR2 ANQGSEA. The CDR3 loop is CSVGSGTEVYEQYF. CDR3 DNA: TGCAGCGTTGGGTCCGGGACAGAGGTCTACGAGCAGTACTTC.

There are a few counts of this clonotype. This chain links TRBV12-3 or TRBV12-4 with TRBJ1-4, with D uncertain. The CDR3 totals 14 residues. Trimming took 2 bases from V and 6 from J, leaving 10 bases between them. DNA of the CDR3: TGTGCCAGCAGTTTAACGGGGAAACATGAAAAACTGTTTTTT. Residues: CASSLTGKHEKLFF.

The chain carries TRBV19 and TRBJ2-1; D is perhaps TRBD2 (6 bases). Germline CDR1 and CDR2: LNHDA and SQIVND (reference sequence). CDR3 length equals 13 residues. Trimming stripped 3 bases from V and 5 bases from J, with 8 bases between. CDR3 region: CASSIRTNNEQFF. Here the CDR3 DNA reads TGTGCCAGTAGTATCCGGACTAACAATGAGCAGTTCTTC.

This clonotype was counted ten times or more. J is TRBJ2-5 and V is TRBV29-1; 8 nucleotides line up with TRBD2. Germline V CDR1 and CDR2: SQVTM, ANQGSEA. This CDR3 has 13 amino acids. The V segment lost 4 bases and the J segment 2 bases; nucleotides outside the gene matches: 3. In nucleotides, the CDR3 is TGCAGCGTTGCCGGGGGGGCGCAAGAGACCCAGTACTTC. Residues: CSVAGGAQETQYF.

The chain is built from TRBV5-1 and TRBJ1-1; 7 bases line up with TRBD1. CDR1 and CDR2 (germline): SGHRS, YFSETQ. Trimming took 1 base from V and 0 from J; bases not matched to a gene: 3. There are 15 residues in the CDR3. CDR3 sequence reads: CASSLPGGMNTEAFF. In DNA form, the CDR3 reads TGCGCCAGCAGCTTGCCAGGGGGGATGAACACTGAAGCTTTCTTT.

The table lists this clonotype with a few counts. This chain links TRBV11-2 with TRBJ2-1; 13 positions match TRBD2. Trimming took 5 bases from V and 0 from J; bases not matched to a gene: 10. The CDR3 totals 19 residues. Germline-derived CDR1 and CDR2 are SGHAT and FQNNGV. The CDR3 region is CASSLTSGRLGGSYNEQFF. In DNA form, the CDR3 reads TGTGCCAGCAGCCTGACTAGCGGGAGGTTGGGGGGCTCCTACAATGAGCAGTTCTTC. The full variable domain, in which reference TRBV11-2 and TRBJ2-1 provide the parts outside the CDR3, is EAGVAQSPRYKIIEKRQSVAFWCNPISGHATLYWYQQILGQGPKLLIQFQNNGVVDDSQLPKDRFSAERLKGVDSTLKIQPAKLEDSAVYLCASSLTSGRLGGSYNEQFFGPGTRLTVL.

This clonotype has only a few counts. V gene TRBV15 combines with J gene TRBJ2-5, with 10 bases lining up with TRBD2. With V trimmed by 4 bases and J by 2 bases, 1 base remained unmatched. CDR1 LNHNV and CDR2 YYDKDF come from the germline V gene (reference sequence). The CDR3 has 14 amino acids. DNA of the CDR3: TGTGCCACCAGCAAGACTAGCGGGCAAGAGACCCAGTACTTC. Its translation is CATSKTSGQETQYF.

This clonotype is termed large. The chain links TRBV24-1 to TRBJ2-7; TRBD2 might be the D (6 bases). Per the germline V gene, CDR1 is KGHDR and CDR2 is SFDVKD. The CDR3 loop spans 16 amino acids. With 3 bases removed from V and 4 bases from J, the gap between germline ends came to 18 bases. CDR3 in DNA: TGTGCCACCAGTGATGAGGCGGATGAAGGAGGGTACGAGCAGTACTTC. This gives the protein CATSDEADEGGYEQYF.

This clonotype was detected only a few times. V and J are TRBV27 and TRBJ2-2; 7 bases fit TRBD2. With V trimmed by 7 bases and J by 4 bases, 9 bases remained unmatched. CDR1 MNHEY and CDR2 SMNVEV come from the germline V gene (reference sequence). CDR3 length equals 15 residues. The CDR3 DNA sequence: TGTGCCAGCACTACAGCGGGGTCGGGCACCGGGGAGCTGTTTTTT. Its translation is CASTTAGSGTGELFF.

In this sample, this clonotype turned up a few times. V and J are TRBV7-2 and TRBJ1-1; no reliable D call. V lost 6 bases to trimming and J lost 1 base, with 6 bases between them. Per the germline V gene, CDR1 is SGHTA and CDR2 is FQGNSA. This CDR3 has 12 residues. The CDR3 DNA follows: TGTGCCAGCAGACCCGAGAACACTGAAGCTTTCTTT. The encoded protein is CASRPENTEAFF. The full variable domain, with the rest looked up from reference TRBV7-2 and TRBJ1-1, is GAGVSQSPSNKVTEKGKDVELRCDPISGHTALYWYRQSLGQGLEFLIYFQGNSAPDKSGLPSDRFSAERTGGSVSTLTIQRTQQEDSAVYLCASRPENTEAFFGQGTRLTVV.

This clonotype was detected ten times or more. The rearrangement links TRBV15 to TRBJ2-1; D uncertain. Per germline, CDR1 LNHNV and CDR2 YYDKDF (reference sequence). The CDR3 loop spans 12 amino acids. The V end was cut by 1 base, the J end by 6 bases, with 4 bases between. The chain's CDR3 is CATSRVSNEQFF. DNA for the CDR3: TGTGCCACCAGCAGAGTCTCCAATGAGCAGTTCTTC.

This clonotype has just a few counts. The V gene is TRBV12-3 or TRBV12-4, the J gene TRBJ2-3; D may match TRBD1 or TRBD2 (5 bases each). V lost 5 bases and J lost 3, with 12 bases in between. The CDR3 extends over 14 amino acids. The chain's CDR3 is CASSPGWGTDTQYF. The CDR3, as DNA: TGTGCCAGCAGTCCGGGATGGGGGACAGATACGCAGTATTTT.

This clonotype appeared many times. This sequence joins TRBV27 and TRBJ1-4; unclear D gene. This CDR3 contains 14 residues. In germline, CDR1 is MNHEY, CDR2 SMNVEV (reference sequence). The V end lost 3 bases, the J end lost 7 bases, and 12 bases lay between the germline ends. The CDR3 DNA reads as TGTGCCAGCAGTTTTTTGGGGAGAGGTGAAAAACTGTTTTTT. Protein: CASSFLGRGEKLFF.

The J gene is TRBJ2-3, the V gene TRBV7-2; no clear D gene. Germline CDR1 and CDR2: SGHTA and FQGNSA. The germline V and J ends were trimmed by 4 bases and 0 bases, with 8 bases remaining between them. The CDR3 covers 14 residues. The CDR3, as DNA: TGTGCCAGCAGCTCTGCTAAGAGCACAGATACGCAGTATTTT. Amino acid sequence: CASSSAKSTDTQYF.

This clonotype has more than one count but fewer than ten. This may stem from a read error, because a much larger clone lies one nucleotide away. The V gene is TRBV15, the J gene TRBJ1-4; 7 nucleotides align to TRBD1. Per germline, CDR1 LNHNV and CDR2 YYDKDF (reference sequence). This CDR3 spans 17 amino acids. The CDR3 loop reads CATSSSQGGRINGKLFF. CDR3 sequence (DNA): TGTGCCACCAGCAGTTCTCAGGGGGGCCGTATAAATGGAAAACTGTTTTTT.

This clonotype was found a few times. The chain is built from TRBV4-3 and TRBJ2-1; D might be TRBD1 (5 bases). The CDR3 extends over 17 amino acids. Trimming pared 1 base from V and 1 base from J, leaving 14 bases between. CDR1 and CDR2 from the germline V gene are LGHNA and YSLEER. The chain's CDR3 is CASSQGPLGPSYNEQFF. CDR3 nucleotide sequence: TGCGCCAGCAGCCAAGGCCCTTTGGGGCCGTCCTACAATGAGCAGTTCTTC.

The CDR3 here is CASSLAGANYGYTF. The CDR3 region has the DNA TGTGCCAGCAGCTTGGCGGGAGCTAACTATGGCTACACCTTC. The chain combines TRBV5-5 with TRBJ1-2; unclear D gene. The CDR3 extends over 14 amino acids. Germline CDR1 SGHKS, CDR2 YYEKEE (reference sequence). Trimming cost V 0 bases and J 0 bases, with 6 bases left between them.

This clonotype was seen only a few times. V usage is TRBV28 and J usage is TRBJ1-5; D not certain. The CDR3 runs 15 residues. CDR1 is MDHEN, CDR2 SYDVKM, per germline. V was trimmed by 3 bases and J by 8 bases, leaving 17 bases between them. CDR3 loop: CASSFPSLGQEPQHF. CDR3 coding DNA: TGTGCCAGCAGTTTCCCGAGTTTAGGTCAGGAGCCCCAGCATTTT.

The chain is built from TRBV27 and TRBJ2-1, with TRBD2 matching over 11 bases. CDR3 length equals 16 residues. Looked up from germline, CDR1 is MNHEY and CDR2 is SMNVEV (reference sequence). V trimming: 7 bases; J trimming: 2 bases; junction bases outside the gene matches: 7. CDR3 sequence reads: CASTPLAGATYNEQFF. CDR3 nucleotides: TGTGCCAGCACCCCACTAGCGGGGGCAACCTACAATGAGCAGTTCTTC.

The genes are TRBV11-2 and TRBJ2-2; 8 nucleotides line up with TRBD2. The CDR3 contains 16 residues. The germline CDR1 and CDR2 sequences are SGHAT and FQNNGV. V trimming: 2 bases; J trimming: 3 bases; junction bases outside the gene matches: 5. The CDR3 DNA follows: TGTGCCAGCAGCTTAAGGCGGGGGGCCTACACCGGGGAGCTGTTTTTT. Protein: CASSLRRGAYTGELFF.